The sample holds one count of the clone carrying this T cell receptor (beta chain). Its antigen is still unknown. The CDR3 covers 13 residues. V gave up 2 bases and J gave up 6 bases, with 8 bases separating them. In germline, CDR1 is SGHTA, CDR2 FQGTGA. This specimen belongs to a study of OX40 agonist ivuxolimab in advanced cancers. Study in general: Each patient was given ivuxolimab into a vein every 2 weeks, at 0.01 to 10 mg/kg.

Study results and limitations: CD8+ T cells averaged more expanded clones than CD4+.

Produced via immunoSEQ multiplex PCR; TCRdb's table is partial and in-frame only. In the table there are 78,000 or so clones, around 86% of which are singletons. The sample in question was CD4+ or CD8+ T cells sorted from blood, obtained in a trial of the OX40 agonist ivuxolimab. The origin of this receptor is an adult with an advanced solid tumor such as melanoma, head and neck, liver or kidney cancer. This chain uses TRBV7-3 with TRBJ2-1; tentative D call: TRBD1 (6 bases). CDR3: CASSLPGVNEQFF. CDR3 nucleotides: TGTGCCAGCAGCTTACCAGGGGTCAATGAGCAGTTCTTC.